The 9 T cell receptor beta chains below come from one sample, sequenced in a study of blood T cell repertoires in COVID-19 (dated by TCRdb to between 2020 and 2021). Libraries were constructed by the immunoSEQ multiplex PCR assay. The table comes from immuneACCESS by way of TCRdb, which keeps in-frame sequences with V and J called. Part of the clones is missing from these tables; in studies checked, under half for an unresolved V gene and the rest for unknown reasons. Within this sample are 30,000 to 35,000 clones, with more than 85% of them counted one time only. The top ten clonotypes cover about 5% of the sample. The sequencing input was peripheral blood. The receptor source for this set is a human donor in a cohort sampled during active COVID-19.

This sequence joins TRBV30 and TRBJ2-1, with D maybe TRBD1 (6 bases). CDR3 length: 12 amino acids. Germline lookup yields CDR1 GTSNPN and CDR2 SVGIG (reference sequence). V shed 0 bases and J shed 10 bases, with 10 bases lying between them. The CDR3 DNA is TGTGCCTGGAGTGTGGGGGCCGGAGAGCAGTTCTTC. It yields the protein CAWSVGAGEQFF.

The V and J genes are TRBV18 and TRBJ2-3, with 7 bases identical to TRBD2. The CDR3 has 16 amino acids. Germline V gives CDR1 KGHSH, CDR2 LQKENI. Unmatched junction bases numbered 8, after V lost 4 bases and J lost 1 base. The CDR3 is CASSLPRGDGTDTQYF. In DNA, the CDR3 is TGTGCCAGCTCACTTCCTCGGGGGGATGGCACAGATACGCAGTATTTT.

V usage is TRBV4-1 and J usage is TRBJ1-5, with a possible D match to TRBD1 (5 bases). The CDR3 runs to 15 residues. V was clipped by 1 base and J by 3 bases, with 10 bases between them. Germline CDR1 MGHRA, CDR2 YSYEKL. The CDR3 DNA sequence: TGCGCCAGCAGCCAAGTGGCAGGGAACAATCAGCCCCAGCATTTT. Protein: CASSQVAGNNQPQHF.

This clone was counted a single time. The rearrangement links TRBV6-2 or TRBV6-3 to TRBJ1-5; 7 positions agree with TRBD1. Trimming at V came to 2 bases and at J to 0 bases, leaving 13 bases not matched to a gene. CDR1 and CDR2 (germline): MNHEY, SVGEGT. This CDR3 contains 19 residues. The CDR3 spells CASSYVTGEKGYSNQPQHF. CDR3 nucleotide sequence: TGTGCCAGCAGTTACGTTACAGGGGAAAAAGGTTATAGCAATCAGCCCCAGCATTTT.

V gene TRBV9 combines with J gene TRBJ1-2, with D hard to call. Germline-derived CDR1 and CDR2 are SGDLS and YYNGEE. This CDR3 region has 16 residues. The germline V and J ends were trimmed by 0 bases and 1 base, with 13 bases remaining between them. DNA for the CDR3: TGTGCCAGCAGCGTAGGGGCAGCACTCATTAACTATGGCTACACCTTC. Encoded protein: CASSVGAALINYGYTF.

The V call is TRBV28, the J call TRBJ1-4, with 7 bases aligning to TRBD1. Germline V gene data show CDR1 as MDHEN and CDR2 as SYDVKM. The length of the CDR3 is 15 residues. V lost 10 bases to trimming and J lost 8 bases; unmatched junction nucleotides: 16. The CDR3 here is CATIDREKQSEKLFF. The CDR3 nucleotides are TGTGCCACCATCGACAGGGAGAAACAATCAGAAAAACTGTTTTTT.

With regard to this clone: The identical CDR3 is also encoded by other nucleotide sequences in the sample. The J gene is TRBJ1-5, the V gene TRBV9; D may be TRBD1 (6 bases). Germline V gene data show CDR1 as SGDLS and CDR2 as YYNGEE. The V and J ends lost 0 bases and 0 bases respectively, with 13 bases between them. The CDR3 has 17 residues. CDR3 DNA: TGTGCCAGCAGCGTAGCTGGGGGCCATTATAGCAATCAGCCCCAGCATTTT. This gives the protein CASSVAGGHYSNQPQHF.

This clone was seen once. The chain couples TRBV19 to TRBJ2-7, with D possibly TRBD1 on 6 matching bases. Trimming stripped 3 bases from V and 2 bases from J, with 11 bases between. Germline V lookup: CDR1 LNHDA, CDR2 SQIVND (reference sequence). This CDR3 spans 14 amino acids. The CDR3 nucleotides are TGTGCCAGTAGTATCCCAGGGGACCCCTACGAGCAGTACTTC. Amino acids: CASSIPGDPYEQYF.

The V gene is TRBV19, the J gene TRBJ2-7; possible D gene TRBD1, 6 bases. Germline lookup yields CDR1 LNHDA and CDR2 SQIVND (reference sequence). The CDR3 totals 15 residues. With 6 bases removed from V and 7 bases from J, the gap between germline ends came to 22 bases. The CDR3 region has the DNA TGTGCCAGTAGCAGTAGAGTCGCACAGGGTAATGAGCAGTACTTC. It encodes CASSSRVAQGNEQYF.